This T cell receptor beta chain was found in a study of metastatic and nonmetastatic thyroid tumors. Via MiXCR, TCRdb re-called the PCR reads. Among 91,000 or so clones listed, roughly 13% were seen once. Treatment of any kind had been given to no patient before thyroid surgery. With 5 bases removed from V and 10 bases from J, the gap between germline ends came to 24 bases. The CDR3 sequence is 16 residues long. The germline gives CDR1 SGHNT, CDR2 YENEEA. This sequence originates from a female donor with papillary thyroid cancer or a benign thyroid nodule (not recorded which). Some clones in this sample may be carry-over from other donors' samples. The source material was blood. The chain combines TRBV11-3 with TRBJ2-1; D possibly uses TRBD1 or TRBD2 (6 bases each). The CDR3 bases are TGTGCCAGCAGCCAACAGGGTGTCGGGAGTGTTCACGAGCAGTTCTTC. Translation: CASSQQGVGSVHEQFF.